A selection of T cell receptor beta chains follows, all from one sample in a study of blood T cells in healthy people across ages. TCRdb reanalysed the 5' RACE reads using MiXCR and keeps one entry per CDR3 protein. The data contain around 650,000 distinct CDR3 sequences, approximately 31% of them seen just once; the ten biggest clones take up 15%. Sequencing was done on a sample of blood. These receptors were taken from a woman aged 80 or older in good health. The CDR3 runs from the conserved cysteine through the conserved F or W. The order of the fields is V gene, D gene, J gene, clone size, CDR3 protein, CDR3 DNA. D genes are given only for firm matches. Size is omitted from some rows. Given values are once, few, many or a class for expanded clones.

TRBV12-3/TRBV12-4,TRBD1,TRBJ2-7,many,CASSLRTGENYEQYF,TGTGCCAGCAGTTTAAGGACAGGGGAGAACTACGAGCAGTACTTC
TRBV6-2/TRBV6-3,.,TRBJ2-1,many,CASTSWDRYNEQFF,TGTGCCAGCACCTCCTGGGACCGCTACAATGAGCAGTTCTTC
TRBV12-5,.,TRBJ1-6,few,CASGDGESYNSPLHF,TGTGCTAGTGGGGATGGGGAATCCTATAATTCACCCCTCCACTTT
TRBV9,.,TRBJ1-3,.,CASSPWKGYGNTIYF,TGTGCCAGCAGCCCTTGGAAGGGGTATGGAAACACCATATATTTT
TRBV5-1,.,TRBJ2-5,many,CASSLGGTQETQYF,TGCGCCAGCAGCCTAGGTGGGACGCAAGAGACCCAGTACTTC
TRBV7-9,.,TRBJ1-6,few,CASNHGGSPPHF,TGTGCCAGCAACCACGGGGGTTCACCCCCCCACTTT
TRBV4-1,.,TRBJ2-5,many,CASSRGRGWETQYF,TGCGCCAGCAGCCGAGGGCGCGGGTGGGAGACCCAGTACTTC
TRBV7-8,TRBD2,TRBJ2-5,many,CASSLGLRRGGKETQYF,TGTGCCAGCAGCTTAGGCTTACGTCGGGGGGGAAAAGAGACCCAGTACTTC
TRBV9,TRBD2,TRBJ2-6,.,CASSLPGGLAAGANVRTF,TGTGCCAGCAGCCTCCCTGGGGGACTAGCAGCTGGGGCCAACGTCCGGACTTTC
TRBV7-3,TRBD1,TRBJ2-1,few,CASSLLFQTGGGDEQFF,TGTGCCAGCAGCTTGCTGTTTCAGACAGGGGGCGGAGATGAGCAGTTCTTC
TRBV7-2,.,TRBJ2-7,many,CASSWGGASPPEQYF,TGTGCCAGCAGCTGGGGGGGGGCTAGCCCTCCCGAGCAGTACTTC
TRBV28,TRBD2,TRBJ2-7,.,CASSLSASGTYEQYF,TGTGCCAGCAGTTTATCGGCTAGCGGTACCTACGAGCAGTACTTC
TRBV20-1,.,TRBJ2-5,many,CSAREYQETQYF,TGCAGTGCTAGGGAGTACCAAGAGACCCAGTACTTC
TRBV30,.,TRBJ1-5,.,CAWSLSGSQPQHF,TGTGCCTGGAGTCTAAGCGGTAGCCAGCCCCAGCATTTT
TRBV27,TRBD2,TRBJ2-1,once,CASSLLPGTRSPEQFF,TGTGCCAGCAGTCTCCTCCCCGGGACTAGATCACCTGAGCAGTTCTTC
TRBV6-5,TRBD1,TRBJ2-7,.,CANSYAGQGMGEQYF,TGTGCCAACAGTTACGCGGGACAGGGAATGGGCGAGCAGTACTTC
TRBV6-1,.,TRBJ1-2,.,CASIRDTDNYGYTF,TGTGCCAGCATCCGGGACACCGATAACTATGGCTACACCTTC
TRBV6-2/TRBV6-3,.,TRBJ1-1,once,CANWGRTADGAFF,TGTGCCAACTGGGGCCGGACGGCCGACGGAGCTTTCTTT
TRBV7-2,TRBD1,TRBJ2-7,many,CASSYPTGKGYEQYF,TGTGCCAGCAGCTACCCGACAGGGAAGGGCTACGAGCAGTACTTC
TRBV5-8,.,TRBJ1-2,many,CASWTPSNYGYTF,TGTGCCAGCTGGACACCATCTAACTATGGCTACACCTTC
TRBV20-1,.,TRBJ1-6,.,CSARDAVGSNSPLHF,TGCAGTGCTAGAGATGCAGTCGGAAGTAATTCACCCCTCCACTTT
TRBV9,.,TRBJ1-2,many,CASSGPGPNNYGYTF,TGTGCCAGCAGCGGGCCAGGACCGAACAACTATGGCTACACCTTC
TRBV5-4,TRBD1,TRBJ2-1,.,CASSKRTGDNEQFF,TGTGCCAGCAGCAAACGGACAGGCGACAATGAGCAGTTCTTC
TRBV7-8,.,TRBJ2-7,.,CASSPGSGPLYEQYF,TGTGCCAGCAGCCCTGGCTCGGGACCGCTATACGAGCAGTACTTC
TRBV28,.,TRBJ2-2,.,CASIPGANTGELFF,TGTGCCAGCATTCCAGGGGCCAACACCGGGGAGCTGTTTTTT
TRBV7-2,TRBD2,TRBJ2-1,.,CASTRQPQRGNNEQFF,TGTGCCAGCACCCGACAGCCCCAGCGGGGAAACAATGAGCAGTTCTTC
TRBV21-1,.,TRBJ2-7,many,CASSPDFRSYEQYF,TGTGCCAGCAGTCCCGACTTTCGGAGCTACGAGCAGTACTTC
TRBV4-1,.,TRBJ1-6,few,CASSQAGAGTAPPHF,TGCGCCAGCAGCCAAGCAGGGGCAGGAACGGCTCCCCCCCACTTT
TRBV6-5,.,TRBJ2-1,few,CASSYSSSSGQGQETQFF,TGTGCCAGCAGTTACTCGAGTTCGTCGGGCCAGGGCCAAGAGACCCAGTTCTTC